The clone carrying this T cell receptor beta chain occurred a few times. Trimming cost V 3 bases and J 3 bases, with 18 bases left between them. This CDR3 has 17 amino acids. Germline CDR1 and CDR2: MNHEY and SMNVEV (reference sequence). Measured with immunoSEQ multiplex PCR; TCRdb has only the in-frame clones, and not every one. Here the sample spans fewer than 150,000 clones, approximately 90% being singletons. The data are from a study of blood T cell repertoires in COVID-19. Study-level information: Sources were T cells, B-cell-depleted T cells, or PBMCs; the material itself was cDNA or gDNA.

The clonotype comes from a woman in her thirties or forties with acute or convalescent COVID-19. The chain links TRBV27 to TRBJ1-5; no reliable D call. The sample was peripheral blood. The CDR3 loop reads CASSLTGSAIFNQPQHF. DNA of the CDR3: TGTGCCAGCAGTTTGACGGGGTCTGCCATATTCAATCAGCCCCAGCATTTT.